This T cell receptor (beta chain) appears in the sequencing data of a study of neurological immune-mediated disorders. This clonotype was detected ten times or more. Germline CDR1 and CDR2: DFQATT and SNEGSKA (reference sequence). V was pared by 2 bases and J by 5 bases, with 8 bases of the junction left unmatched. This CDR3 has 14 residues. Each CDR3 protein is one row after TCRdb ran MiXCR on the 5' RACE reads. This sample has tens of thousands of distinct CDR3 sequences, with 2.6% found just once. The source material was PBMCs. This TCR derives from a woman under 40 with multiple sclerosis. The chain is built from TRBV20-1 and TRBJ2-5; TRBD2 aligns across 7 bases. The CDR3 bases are TGCAGTGCTAGAAGGCTAGCGGAAAGGGAGACCCAGTACTTC. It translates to CSARRLAERETQYF.